Shown below are 15 T cell receptor beta chains from a single sample sequenced in a study of cytomegalovirus exposure and HLA in healthy donors. Primers for the PCR totalled 60 Vbeta and 13 Jbeta. Sequenced by immunoSEQ multiplex PCR; TCRdb stores in-frame clones only, minus some. The repertoire has 150,000 or so clones, roughly 79% of them found once; the top ten carry approximately 5%. The sequencing sample was made of PBMCs. The receptors derive from a woman aged 18-29 years in good health and CMV-seropositive.

A remark on this clone: At the DNA level, this CDR3 is encoded by other sequences in the same sample as well. The chain uses TRBV2 and TRBJ2-1; D is unresolved. The germline V gene encodes CDR1 SNHLY and CDR2 FYNNEI. The CDR3 has 11 amino acids. V gave up 8 bases and J gave up 7 bases, with 9 bases separating them. The CDR3: CASSRRNEQFF. The DNA for the CDR3 is TGTGCCAGCTCTCGTCGGAATGAGCAGTTCTTC.

The V and J genes are TRBV28 and TRBJ1-5, with D possibly being TRBD1 (6 bases). Trimming cost V 2 bases and J 5 bases, with 13 bases left between them. This CDR3 contains 15 residues. CDR1 and CDR2 (germline): MDHEN, SYDVKM. The CDR3 spells CASSLGDKRYQPQHF. CDR3 sequence (DNA): TGTGCCAGCAGTTTAGGGGACAAACGATATCAGCCCCAGCATTTT.

The gene calls are TRBV30 and TRBJ1-1, with D perhaps TRBD1 (6 bases). Looked up from germline, CDR1 is GTSNPN and CDR2 is SVGIG (reference sequence). CDR3 length: 13 residues. V was clipped by 2 bases and J by 4 bases, with 11 bases between them. CDR3 residues: CAWSSQGSTEAFF. CDR3 bases: TGTGCCTGGAGTTCTCAGGGGTCCACTGAAGCTTTCTTT.

This clone has a single count. The chain combines TRBV5-6 with TRBJ2-2, with 9 bases identical to TRBD1. CDR3 size: 16 residues. V dropped 4 bases and J dropped 7; count of bases not matched to a gene: 11. Germline CDR1 SGHDT, CDR2 YYEEEE. The CDR3 sequence: CASSLDAGTGIGELFF. DNA of the CDR3: TGTGCCAGCAGCCTGGACGCCGGGACAGGGATCGGGGAGCTGTTTTTT.

The chain employs TRBV6-1 and TRBJ1-4; D perhaps matches TRBD1 (5 bases). CDR1 and CDR2 (germline): MNHNS, SASEGT. V gave up 8 bases and J gave up 8 bases, with 15 bases separating them. The CDR3 is 13 amino acids. The CDR3 DNA reads TGTGCCAGCGGCCGGGGGGAGGGCGAAAAACTGTTTTTT. Its protein product is CASGRGEGEKLFF.

The rearrangement uses TRBV1 and TRBJ2-3; TRBD1, the D gene given by the table, was not confirmed from the DNA. TRBV1 is marked as a pseudogene. The CDR3 is 13 residues long. The CDR3 DNA sequence: TGCACCAGCAGCGTAATCAGGGCAGATACGCAGTATTTT. This sequence encodes CTSSVIRADTQYF.

The J gene is TRBJ2-1, the V gene TRBV9; D perhaps matches TRBD2 (6 bases). V lost 1 base, J lost 14 bases, and 19 bases lay in between. Germline CDR1 is SGDLS and CDR2 is YYNGEE. The CDR3 has 14 residues. This chain's CDR3 is CASSVFETAGGKFF. The CDR3 coding sequence is TGTGCCAGCAGCGTATTTGAGACAGCGGGTGGTAAGTTCTTC.

V and J are TRBV4-3 and TRBJ2-3; TRBD2 matches at 9 bases. The length of the CDR3 is 19 residues. V trimming: 1 base; J trimming: 4 bases; junction bases outside the gene matches: 15. In germline, CDR1 is LGHNA, CDR2 YSLEER. CDR3 in amino acids: CASSQGFGERGDLPDTQYF. CDR3 nucleotides: TGCGCCAGCAGCCAAGGGTTTGGTGAGCGGGGGGACCTACCAGATACGCAGTATTTT.

This clone was counted once. CDR3 residues: CASSNQNPRDGYTF. DNA for the CDR3: TGTGCCAGCAGCAACCAGAATCCGAGGGATGGCTACACCTTC. The chain recombines TRBV7-9 with TRBJ1-2; the D is unclear. The V gene lost 5 bases and the J gene lost 6 bases, with 16 bases spanning the gap. The CDR3 is 14 amino acids. In germline, CDR1 is SEHNR, CDR2 FQNEAQ (reference sequence).

The V gene is TRBV6-1, the J gene TRBJ1-2, with D maybe TRBD1 (5 bases). In germline, CDR1 is MNHNS, CDR2 SASEGT. V was pared by 1 base and J by 4 bases, with 13 bases between. The CDR3 consists of 15 residues. The CDR3, as DNA: TGTGCCAGCAGTGAAGTCCCAGCGGGGGGCTATGGCTACACCTTC. This translates into CASSEVPAGGYGYTF.

This chain joins TRBV4-2 and TRBJ2-5, with D perhaps matching TRBD1 (6 bases). The end of the DNA fits TRBJ2-7 better, so the J call may be wrong. Germline V CDR1 and CDR2: LGHNA, YNFKEQ. This CDR3 is 15 amino acids long. CDR3 DNA: TGTGCCAGCAGCCGCAAGGCACAGGGATACGACGAGCAGTACTTC. Its translation: CASSRKAQGYDEQYF.

The chain links TRBV5-1 to TRBJ1-3; 8 nucleotides line up with TRBD1. CDR1 is SGHRS, CDR2 YFSETQ, per germline. With V trimmed by 4 bases and J by 0 bases, 6 bases remained unmatched. The CDR3 extends over 16 amino acids. The CDR3: CASSTGQGNSGNTIYF. DNA of the CDR3: TGCGCCAGCAGCACCGGACAGGGAAACTCTGGAAACACCATATATTTT.

The chain uses TRBV2 and TRBJ2-7; D is undetermined. V shed 1 base and J shed 6 bases, with 19 bases lying between them. Germline V gene lookup returns CDR1 SNHLY and CDR2 FYNNEI. The CDR3 loop spans 16 amino acids. The CDR3 region has the DNA TGTGCCAGCAGTGAAGGTTGGTCTGCCGAAAATAGCGAGCAGTACTTC. It yields the protein CASSEGWSAENSEQYF.

V is TRBV7-6 and J is TRBJ2-5; TRBD2 might be the D (5 bases). Trimming shortened V by 1 base and J by 2 bases, and 11 bases separated the two germline ends. Looked up from germline, CDR1 is SGHVS and CDR2 is FNYEAQ. This CDR3 comprises 15 residues. This CDR3 is CASSLGALEQETQYF. The CDR3 bases are TGTGCCAGCAGCTTAGGCGCACTAGAGCAAGAGACCCAGTACTTC.

The chain links TRBV14 to TRBJ1-1, with 9 positions matching TRBD1. J lost 12 bases, V lost 3 bases, and 11 bases had no gene match. The CDR3 runs to 14 residues. Germline values: CDR1 SGHDN, CDR2 FVKESK. The CDR3 DNA reads TGTGCCAGCAGCCATGAACAGGGGGCGCCCGGGACTTTCTTT. It is translated as CASSHEQGAPGTFF.